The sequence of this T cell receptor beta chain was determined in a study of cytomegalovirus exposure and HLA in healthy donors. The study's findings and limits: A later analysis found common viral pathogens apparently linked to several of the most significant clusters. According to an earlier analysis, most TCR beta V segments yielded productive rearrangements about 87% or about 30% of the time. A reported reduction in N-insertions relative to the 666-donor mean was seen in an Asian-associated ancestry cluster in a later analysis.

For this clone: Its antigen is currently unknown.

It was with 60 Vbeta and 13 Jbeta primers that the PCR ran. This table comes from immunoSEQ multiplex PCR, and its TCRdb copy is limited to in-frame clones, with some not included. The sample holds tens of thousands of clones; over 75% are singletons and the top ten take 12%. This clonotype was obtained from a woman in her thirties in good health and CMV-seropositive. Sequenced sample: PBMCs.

As DNA, the CDR3 is TGTGCCAGCAGTGAATTGGGAGGGCCCCACGAGCAGTACTTC. Amino acid sequence: CASSELGGPHEQYF. The chain carries TRBV6-1 and TRBJ2-7; TRBD2 matches 7 bases. Losses at the gene ends were 2 bases for V and 5 bases for J; bases not matched to a gene: 6. Germline loops: CDR1 MNHNS, CDR2 SASEGT. The CDR3 is made up of 14 amino acids.